These T cell receptor beta chains were read from a single sample in a study of tumor and adjacent non-tumor tissue in lung cancer. MiXCR was run by TCRdb on the multiplex PCR reads, yielding one entry per CDR3 protein. The sample records some 80,000 distinct CDR3 sequences, approximately 81% being singletons. The sequenced material came from distant non-tumor lung tissue. The receptors here all came from a man aged 55 to 70 with non-small cell lung cancer. Both conserved end residues are part of each CDR3. A D gene is named only where the DNA matches it firmly. Expanded clones are given a class, and other clones once, few, many or no size at all.

NA | TRBJ2-5 | TRBV29-1 | TRBD2 | TGCAGCGTTGAGGCGACTAGCGGGCGCACCCAAGAGACCCAGTACTTC | CSVEATSGRTQETQYF
many | TRBJ2-1 | TRBV4-3 | TRBD2 | TGCGCCAGCAGCCAAGATATAGCGGGAGTAGGTATCAATGAGCAGTTCTTC | CASSQDIAGVGINEQFF
NA | TRBJ2-3 | TRBV6-2/TRBV6-3 | NA | TGTCCCAGCAGCTCCCGGGCCAAAAGAGATACGCAGTATTTT | CPSSSRAKRDTQYF
NA | TRBJ1-4 | TRBV20-1 | TRBD1 | TGCAGTACTAGAGGGGCGGAACAGGGGACTTTACTTGAAAAACTGTTTTTT | CSTRGAEQGTLLEKLFF
NA | TRBJ2-1 | TRBV5-1 | TRBD2 | TGCGCCAGCATCATGAGAACTAGCGGGGGGGCTAGGGTCGCGGACAATGAGCAGTTCTTC | CASIMRTSGGARVADNEQFF
NA | TRBJ2-3 | TRBV20-1 | TRBD2 | TGCAGTGCTAGGAACAGAGGTAGCGGGGGGGCCTTTTCAGATACGCAGTATTTT | CSARNRGSGGAFSDTQYF
NA | TRBJ2-7 | TRBV29-1 | NA | TGCAGTGTTACCCGGATAGGGCAATACGAGCAGTACTTC | CSVTRIGQYEQYF
NA | TRBJ1-1 | TRBV6-2/TRBV6-3 | NA | TGTGCCAGCGGTTACCACTACGGCAACACTGAAGCTTTCTTT | CASGYHYGNTEAFF
NA | TRBJ2-5 | TRBV12-3/TRBV12-4 | TRBD2 | TGTGCCAGCAGCCGGACTAGCGGGAGGGAAGAGATCCATTACTTC | CASSRTSGREEIHYF
NA | TRBJ1-3 | TRBV11-3 | NA | TGTGCCAGTAGCTTTGGAGTAAACACCATATATTTT | CASSFGVNTIYF
NA | TRBJ2-3 | TRBV11-3 | NA | TGTGTCAGCAGCCCACGCACGTCGTGGGTCGCAGATACGCAGTATTTT | CVSSPRTSWVADTQYF
NA | TRBJ1-1 | TRBV11-2 | NA | TGTGCCAGTAGCTTGGATATAAACACTGAAGCTTTCTTT | CASSLDINTEAFF
NA | TRBJ1-5 | TRBV29-1 | NA | TGCAGCGTTGGTGGGGGGGGTAGCAATCAGCCCCAGCATTTT | CSVGGGGSNQPQHF
once | TRBJ2-5 | TRBV12-3/TRBV12-4 | TRBD1 | TGTGCCAGCGGCCAAGAGGGGGCTAGTGAGACTCATTACTTC | CASGQEGASETHYF
NA | TRBJ2-7 | TRBV20-1 | NA | TGCAGCTGTATTCTCACATTCGGGGGAAACTACGAGCAGTACTTC | CSCILTFGGNYEQYF
NA | TRBJ2-3 | TRBV20-1 | NA | TGCAGTGTCAATAGGCGGGTGTTGGGCAAAGATACGCAGTATTTT | CSVNRRVLGKDTQYF
NA | TRBJ1-2 | TRBV6-5 | NA | TGTGCCAGCAGTTCCAACCCCCTTTACGGCTACATCTTC | CASSSNPLYGYIF
few | TRBJ1-4 | TRBV6-6 | NA | TGTGTCAGCAGTTATACGGACGGGACTAATGAAAAACTGTTTTTT | CVSSYTDGTNEKLFF
NA | TRBJ2-1 | TRBV20-1 | TRBD2 | TGCACTGTTCGTAGCGGGGGGGCGTCCTATAATGAGCAGTTCTTC | CTVRSGGASYNEQFF
NA | TRBJ2-6 | TRBV11-2 | TRBD1 | TGTGCCGGCAGCTTAGTACCAAAGGACAGGCTCTCTGGGGCCAACGTCCTGACTTTC | CAGSLVPKDRLSGANVLTF
NA | TRBJ1-1 | TRBV6-1 | TRBD1 | TGTACCAGCAGCGAAGACAGGGGCGGCACTGAAGCTTTCTTT | CTSSEDRGGTEAFF
few | TRBJ1-2 | TRBV7-2 | NA | TGTGCCAGCAGCTTAGAACCAGGGATAGGCTATGGCTACACCTTC | CASSLEPGIGYGYTF
many | TRBJ2-7 | TRBV20-1 | TRBD1 | TGCAGTGCTAGAGATCTTGCCCAGGGGGCTGGTGAGCAGTACTTC | CSARDLAQGAGEQYF
NA | TRBJ2-3 | TRBV18 | NA | TGTGCCAGCTCTCTGACCCAGAGAGATACGCAGTATTTT | CASSLTQRDTQYF
NA | TRBJ2-5 | TRBV6-6 | TRBD2 | TGTGCCAGTGGTTACGGGACTAGCGGCCCGCCGGAGACCCAGTACTTC | CASGYGTSGPPETQYF
NA | TRBJ2-1 | TRBV6-1 | NA | TGTGCCAGCAGTGCGGACGCGGGGCCCTACAATGAGCAGTTCTTC | CASSADAGPYNEQFF
NA | TRBJ1-4 | TRBV20-1 | NA | TGCAGTGCTATAGATAACCAGGTGGAAGAACTGTTTTTT | CSAIDNQVEELFF
NA | TRBJ2-3 | TRBV6-5 | TRBD2 | TGTACCAGCAGTTTAGCGGGAAATCAGCCCCAGTATTTT | CTSSLAGNQPQYF
NA | TRBJ2-5 | TRBV29-1 | TRBD2 | TGCAGCGTTGAAGCGACTAGCGGGCGCATCCAAGAGACACGGTACTTC | CSVEATSGRIQETRYF
NA | TRBJ2-7 | TRBV11-1 | TRBD2 | TGTGCCTGCAGCAGTACTAGCGGGACTGCAGACGAGCAGTACTTC | CACSSTSGTADEQYF
once | TRBJ1-1 | TRBV12-3/TRBV12-4 | NA | TGTGCCAGCAGTTCCCCAGGAATACTGAACACTGAAACTTTCTTT | CASSSPGILNTETFF
NA | TRBJ2-1 | TRBV20-1 | TRBD2 | TGCAGTGCTAGAACTGAGCGGGGGGTCTATAGTGAGCAGTTCTTC | CSARTERGVYSEQFF
NA | TRBJ2-6 | TRBV4-3 | NA | TGCGCCGGCAGCCAAGGGGCGGTATCTGGGGCCAACGTCCTGACTTTC | CAGSQGAVSGANVLTF
NA | TRBJ2-4 | TRBV4-3 | TRBD1 | TGCACCAGCAGCCAAGATACCGGGACAGGGGGAAACATTCAGTATTTC | CTSSQDTGTGGNIQYF
NA | TRBJ1-1 | TRBV5-4 | NA | TGTGCCAGCAGCGCCCAAGAGGGGGAAACTGAAGCTTTCTTT | CASSAQEGETEAFF
NA | TRBJ2-1 | TRBV4-2 | NA | TGTGCCAGCTGCCAAGATCTAGCCATATGGGGCGAACAGTTCTTC | CASCQDLAIWGEQFF
NA | TRBJ2-1 | TRBV5-1 | NA | TGCGCCAGCAGCTTGGGCGTAAATATGCTCAATGAGGAGTTCTTC | CASSLGVNMLNEEFF
NA | TRBJ1-5 | TRBV12-3/TRBV12-4 | NA | TGTGCCAGCAGTTCGTCTGAAAATCAACCCCAGCATTTT | CASSSSENQPQHF
many | TRBJ2-1 | TRBV12-3/TRBV12-4 | TRBD2 | TGTGCCAGCAGTCCTGGGACTAGCGGTGAGCAGTTCTTC | CASSPGTSGEQFF
NA | TRBJ2-3 | TRBV11-3 | NA | TGTGCCAGCAGCTCCGTCCGTAGGGAGCTGGGGGGCACAGATACGCAGTATTTT | CASSSVRRELGGTDTQYF